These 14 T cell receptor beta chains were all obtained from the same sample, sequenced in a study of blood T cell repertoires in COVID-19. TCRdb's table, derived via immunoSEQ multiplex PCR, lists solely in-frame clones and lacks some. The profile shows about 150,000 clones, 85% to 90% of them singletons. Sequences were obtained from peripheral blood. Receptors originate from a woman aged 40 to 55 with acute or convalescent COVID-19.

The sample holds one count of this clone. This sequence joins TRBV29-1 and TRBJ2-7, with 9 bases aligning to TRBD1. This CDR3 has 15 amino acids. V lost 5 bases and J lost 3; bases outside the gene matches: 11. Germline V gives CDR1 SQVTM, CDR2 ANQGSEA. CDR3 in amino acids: CSVWGQGRSRYEQYF. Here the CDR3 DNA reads TGCAGCGTTTGGGGACAGGGAAGGTCCCGCTACGAGCAGTACTTC.

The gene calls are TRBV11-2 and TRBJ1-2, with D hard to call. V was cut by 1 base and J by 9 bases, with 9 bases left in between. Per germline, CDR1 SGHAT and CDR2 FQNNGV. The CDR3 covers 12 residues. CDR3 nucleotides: TGTGCCAGCAGCTTAGGGGCAGGAAGCTACACCTTC. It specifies CASSLGAGSYTF.

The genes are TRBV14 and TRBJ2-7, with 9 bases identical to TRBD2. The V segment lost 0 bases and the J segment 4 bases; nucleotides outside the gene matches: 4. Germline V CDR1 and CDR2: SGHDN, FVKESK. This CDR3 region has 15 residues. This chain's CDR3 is CASSQDASGVYEQYF. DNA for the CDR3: TGTGCCAGCAGCCAAGACGCTAGCGGGGTTTACGAGCAGTACTTC.

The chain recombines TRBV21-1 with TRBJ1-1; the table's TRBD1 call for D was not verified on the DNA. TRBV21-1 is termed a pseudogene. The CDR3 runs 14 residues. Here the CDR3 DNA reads TGTGCCAGCAGCAAAAGACAGGCAAACTCTCAAGCTTTCTTT. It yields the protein CASSKRQANSQAFF.

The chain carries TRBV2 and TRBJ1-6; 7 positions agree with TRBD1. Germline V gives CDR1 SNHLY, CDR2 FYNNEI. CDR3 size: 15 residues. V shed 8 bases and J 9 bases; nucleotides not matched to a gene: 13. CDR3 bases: TGTGCCAGCGACCCACAGGGGTTTATTAGTTCACCCCTCCACTTT. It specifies CASDPQGFISSPLHF.

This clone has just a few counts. CDR3 sequence: CAGGRPDRFNTEAFF. The CDR3 region has the DNA TGTGCCGGTGGTCGCCCAGACAGATTTAACACTGAAGCTTTCTTT. J is TRBJ1-1 and V is TRBV2; TRBD1 is a possible D gene (5 bases). Trimming left V 11 bases short and J 2 bases short, with 21 bases between. The CDR3 is 15 residues long. CDR1 and CDR2 (germline): SNHLY, FYNNEI.

The DNA for the CDR3 is TGTGCTAGTGGTTTGGTACTGGGACTAGCCTACGAGCAGTACTTC. This translates into CASGLVLGLAYEQYF. The chain carries TRBV12-5 and TRBJ2-7, with 8 bases identical to TRBD2. The CDR3 runs 15 residues. In germline, CDR1 is LGHNT, CDR2 FRNRAP. The V segment lost 0 bases and the J segment 2 bases; nucleotides outside the gene matches: 3. Full variable domain (rest looked up from reference TRBV12-5 and TRBJ2-7): DARVTQTPRHKVTEMGQEVTMRCQPILGHNTVFWYRQTMMQGLELLAYFRNRAPLDDSGMPKDRFSAEMPDATLATLKIQPSEPRDSAVYFCASGLVLGLAYEQYFGPGTRLTVT.

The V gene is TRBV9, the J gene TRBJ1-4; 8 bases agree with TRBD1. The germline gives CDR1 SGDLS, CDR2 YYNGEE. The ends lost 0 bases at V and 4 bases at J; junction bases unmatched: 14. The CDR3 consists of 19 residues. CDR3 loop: CASSVGGLDRGPNNEKLFF. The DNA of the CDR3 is TGTGCCAGCAGCGTAGGGGGGCTAGACAGGGGACCTAATAATGAAAAACTGTTTTTT.

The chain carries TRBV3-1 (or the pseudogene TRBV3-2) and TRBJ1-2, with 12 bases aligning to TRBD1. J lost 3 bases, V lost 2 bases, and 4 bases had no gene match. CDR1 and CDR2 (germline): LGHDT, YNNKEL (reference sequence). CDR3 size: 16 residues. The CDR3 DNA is TGTGCCAGCAGCCAATATGGGACAGGGGGCGACTATGGCTACACCTTC. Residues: CASSQYGTGGDYGYTF.

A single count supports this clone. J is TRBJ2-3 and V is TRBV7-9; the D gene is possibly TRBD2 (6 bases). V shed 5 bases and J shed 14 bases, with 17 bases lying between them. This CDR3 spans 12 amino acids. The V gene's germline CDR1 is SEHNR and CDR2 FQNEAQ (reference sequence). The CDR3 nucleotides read TGTGCCAGCAGCCCTAGCGTAGTTCGTCGGTATTTT. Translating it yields CASSPSVVRRYF.

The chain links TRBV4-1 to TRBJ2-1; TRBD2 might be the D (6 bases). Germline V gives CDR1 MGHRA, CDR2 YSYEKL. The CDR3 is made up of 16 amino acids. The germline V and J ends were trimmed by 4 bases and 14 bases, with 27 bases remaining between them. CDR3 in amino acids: CASSRLAQLDFREEFF. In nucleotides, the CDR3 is TGCGCCAGCAGCCGACTTGCCCAATTGGACTTTAGGGAGGAGTTCTTC.

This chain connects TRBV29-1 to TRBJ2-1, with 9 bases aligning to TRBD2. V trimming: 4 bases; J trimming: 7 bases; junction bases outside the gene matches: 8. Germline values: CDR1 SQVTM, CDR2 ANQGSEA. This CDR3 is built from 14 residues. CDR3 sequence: CSVGWAGGQNEQFF. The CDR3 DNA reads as TGCAGCGTTGGATGGGCGGGAGGGCAGAATGAGCAGTTCTTC.

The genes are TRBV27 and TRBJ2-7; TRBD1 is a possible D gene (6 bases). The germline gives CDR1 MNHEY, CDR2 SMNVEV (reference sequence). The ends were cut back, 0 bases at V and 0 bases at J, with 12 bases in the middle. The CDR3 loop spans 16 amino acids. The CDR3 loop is CASSLSVQGFSYEQYF. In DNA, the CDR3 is TGTGCCAGCAGTTTATCAGTACAGGGTTTCTCCTACGAGCAGTACTTC.

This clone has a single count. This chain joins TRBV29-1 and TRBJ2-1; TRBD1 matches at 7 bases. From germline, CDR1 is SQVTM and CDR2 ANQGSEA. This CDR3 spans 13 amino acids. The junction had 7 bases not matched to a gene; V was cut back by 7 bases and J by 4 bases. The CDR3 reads CSGDSPRYNEQFF. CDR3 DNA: TGCAGCGGGGACAGCCCTAGGTACAATGAGCAGTTCTTC.